One and the same sample provided the 18 T cell receptor beta chains below, sequenced in a study of blood T cell repertoires in COVID-19. TCRdb keeps only in-frame clones here, not all; method: immunoSEQ multiplex PCR. The sample shows around 70,000 clones, roughly 80% of them seen only once. Material: peripheral blood. The receptors here all came from a woman aged 55-70 years with acute or convalescent COVID-19.

The chain has TRBV5-4 and TRBJ1-1; D is perhaps TRBD1 (6 bases). The germline V gene has CDR1 SGHNT and CDR2 YYREEE (reference sequence). V gave up 0 bases and J gave up 1 base, with 10 bases separating them. This CDR3 comprises 15 residues. CDR3 region: CASSLGAGENTEAFF. CDR3 sequence (DNA): TGTGCCAGCAGCTTGGGTGCAGGGGAGAACACTGAAGCTTTCTTT.

This chain links TRBV6-1 with TRBJ1-1, with 7 bases fitting TRBD1. Germline CDR1 MNHNS, CDR2 SASEGT. Trimming at V came to 2 bases and at J to 6 bases, leaving 3 bases not matched to a gene. The length of the CDR3 is 13 residues. The CDR3: CASSERGRAEAFF. CDR3 in DNA: TGTGCCAGCAGTGAAAGGGGGCGCGCTGAAGCTTTCTTT.

The chain joins TRBV3-1 (or the pseudogene TRBV3-2) to TRBJ1-1; D is possibly TRBD1 (6 bases). CDR3 length: 13 residues. From germline, CDR1 is LGHDT and CDR2 YNNKEL (reference sequence). V was cut by 4 bases and J by 4 bases, with 10 bases left in between. The CDR3 here is CASSLQGFTEAFF. The CDR3 bases are TGTGCCAGCAGCCTACAGGGTTTCACTGAAGCTTTCTTT.

This sequence joins TRBV19 and TRBJ1-4; D possibly corresponds to TRBD1 (6 bases). Trimming took 6 bases from V and 2 from J, leaving 16 bases between them. This CDR3 comprises 16 residues. From germline, CDR1 is LNHDA and CDR2 SQIVND (reference sequence). The CDR3 is CASSRPTGLTNEKLFF. DNA for the CDR3: TGTGCCAGTAGCAGACCAACAGGGCTGACTAATGAAAAACTGTTTTTT.

V usage is TRBV11-2 and J usage is TRBJ2-7; tentative D call: TRBD1 (6 bases). This CDR3 contains 16 residues. CDR1 SGHAT and CDR2 FQNNGV come from the germline V gene. The ends were cut back, 5 bases at V and 2 bases at J, with 19 bases in the middle. CDR3 sequence reads: CASSPAGVGKPYEQYF. In DNA, the CDR3 is TGTGCCAGCAGCCCGGCAGGGGTGGGAAAGCCCTACGAGCAGTACTTC.

The rearrangement links TRBV5-4 to TRBJ2-7, with 13 bases lining up with TRBD2. Germline CDR1 SGHNT, CDR2 YYREEE (reference sequence). V gave up 3 bases and J gave up 2 bases; unmatched junction bases: 8. The CDR3 is made up of 17 amino acids. The DNA of the CDR3 is TGTGCCAGCAGCTGGGGACTAGCGGGGACGCTAACCTACGAGCAGTACTTC. Translating it yields CASSWGLAGTLTYEQYF.

This clone was seen a handful of times. The chain couples TRBV6-2 or TRBV6-3 to TRBJ1-5, with no clear D. Trimming stripped 3 bases from V and 6 bases from J, with 6 bases between. The CDR3 contains 12 residues. Germline assignment: CDR1 MNHEY and CDR2 SVGEGT. The CDR3 region is CASSYPPQPQHF. CDR3 DNA: TGTGCCAGCAGTTATCCTCCTCAGCCCCAGCATTTT.

The V gene is TRBV19, the J gene TRBJ2-3, with TRBD2 matching 7 bases. The V gene end was trimmed by 6 bases and the J gene end by 4 bases; junction bases not matched to a gene: 7. CDR3 length: 14 amino acids. CDR1 LNHDA and CDR2 SQIVND come from the germline V gene (reference sequence). This chain's CDR3 is CASRRAGNPDTQYF. The CDR3 DNA is TGTGCCAGTAGGAGAGCGGGGAACCCAGATACGCAGTATTTT.

This clone was found once. The chain links TRBV5-1 to TRBJ2-5; 11 bases agree with TRBD2. Germline CDR1 and CDR2: SGHRS and YFSETQ. This CDR3 is built from 15 residues. Trimming removed 2 bases from V and 1 base from J; junction bases left unmatched: 1. This chain's CDR3 is CASSFTSGSQETQYF. The CDR3 region has the DNA TGCGCCAGCAGCTTCACTAGCGGGAGCCAAGAGACCCAGTACTTC. Full variable domain (rest looked up from reference TRBV5-1 and TRBJ2-5): KAGVTQTPRYLIKTRGQQVTLSCSPISGHRSVSWYQQTPGQGLQFLFEYFSETQRNKGNFPGRFSGRQFSNSRSEMNVSTLELGDSALYLCASSFTSGSQETQYFGPGTRLLVL.

The chain carries TRBV4-1 and TRBJ2-7; 8 bases are shared with TRBD2. Germline CDR1 is MGHRA and CDR2 is YSYEKL. The V segment lost 5 bases and the J segment 0 bases; nucleotides outside the gene matches: 6. This CDR3 contains 15 residues. In DNA form, the CDR3 reads TGCGCCAGCAGCAAGGGGACTAGTGACTCCTACGAGCAGTACTTC. It specifies CASSKGTSDSYEQYF.

The rearrangement joins TRBV28 to TRBJ2-7, with D possibly being TRBD1 (6 bases). CDR1 is MDHEN and CDR2 is SYDVKM in the germline V gene. Trimming pared 5 bases from V and 2 bases from J, leaving 10 bases between. The CDR3 sequence is 13 residues long. The chain's CDR3 is CASSATGAYEQYF. CDR3 nucleotide sequence: TGTGCCAGCAGTGCGACAGGAGCCTACGAGCAGTACTTC. Together with reference TRBV28 and TRBJ2-7, the CDR3 gives the full variable domain: DVKVTQSSRYLVKRTGEKVFLECVQDMDHENMFWYRQDPGLGLRLIYFSYDVKMKEKGDIPEGYSVSREKKERFSLILESASTNQTSMYLCASSATGAYEQYFGPGTRLTVT.

This clone rates as medium-sized (0.01 to 0.1%). The V gene is TRBV19, the J gene TRBJ1-5; 7 nucleotides match TRBD1. Trimming cost V 5 bases and J 5 bases; bases outside gene matches: 12. The CDR3 consists of 16 residues. CDR1 is LNHDA, CDR2 SQIVND, per germline (reference sequence). The CDR3 is CASSFSGTEGYQPQHF. CDR3 DNA: TGTGCCAGTAGTTTTTCCGGGACAGAGGGTTATCAGCCCCAGCATTTT. The full variable domain, with the rest looked up from reference TRBV19 and TRBJ1-5, is DGGITQSPKYLFRKEGQNVTLSCEQNLNHDAMYWYRQDPGQGLRLIYYSQIVNDFQKGDIAEGYSVSREKKESFPLTVTSAQKNPTAFYLCASSFSGTEGYQPQHFGDGTRLSIL.

The V call is TRBV28, the J call TRBJ1-4, with unresolved D. The CDR3 has 12 amino acids. Germline CDR1 MDHEN, CDR2 SYDVKM. Trimming cost V 4 bases and J 12 bases, with 12 bases left between them. The chain's CDR3 is CASSWVGRELFF. CDR3 nucleotide sequence: TGTGCCAGCAGTTGGGTTGGCCGGGAACTGTTTTTT. The full variable domain, rest sourced from reference TRBV28 and TRBJ1-4, is DVKVTQSSRYLVKRTGEKVFLECVQDMDHENMFWYRQDPGLGLRLIYFSYDVKMKEKGDIPEGYSVSREKKERFSLILESASTNQTSMYLCASSWVGRELFFGSGTQLSVL.

The chain couples TRBV19 to TRBJ1-2; unclear D gene. CDR3 length: 14 amino acids. V was shortened by 3 bases and J by 7 bases, with 15 bases between the two germline ends. The germline CDR1 and CDR2 sequences are LNHDA and SQIVND (reference sequence). The CDR3 reads CASSMQKAASGYTF. The DNA for the CDR3 is TGTGCCAGTAGTATGCAAAAGGCGGCGAGTGGCTACACCTTC.

This clone came up a few times. The chain's CDR3 is CASNPGTTNTGELFF. CDR3 DNA sequence: TGTGCCAGCAACCCCGGGACAACGAACACCGGGGAGCTGTTTTTT. The chain employs TRBV9 and TRBJ2-2; perhaps TRBD1 as D (6 bases). Trimming removed 6 bases from V and 0 bases from J, with 12 bases in between. CDR3 length: 15 amino acids. Germline assignment: CDR1 SGDLS and CDR2 YYNGEE.

The sample holds many counts of this clone. V is TRBV6-6 and J is TRBJ2-7, with 10 bases lining up with TRBD2. J gave up 0 bases and V 5 bases, and 10 bases lay outside the gene matches. CDR3 length: 17 amino acids. Germline lookup yields CDR1 MNHNY and CDR2 SVGAGI (reference sequence). CDR3 DNA sequence: TGTGCCAGCAGTCGATCGTCTAGCGGGGGTAGCTCCTACGAGCAGTACGTC. It encodes CASSRSSSGGSSYEQYV.

A single count supports this clone. The chain couples TRBV20-1 to TRBJ1-1; TRBD1 is a possible D gene (5 bases). V was pared by 3 bases and J by 3 bases, with 11 bases between. This CDR3 has 13 amino acids. Germline CDR1 DFQATT, CDR2 SNEGSKA (reference sequence). The CDR3 protein is CSASRGAYTEAFF. The DNA for the CDR3 is TGCAGTGCTAGTCGCGGGGCTTACACTGAAGCTTTCTTT.

This sequence joins TRBV6-7 and TRBJ1-1; D call uncertain. TRBV6-7 is reported as an ORF; its role is uncertain. The CDR3 is 15 residues long. Between the trimmed V and J ends, which lost 0 bases and 1 base, there was a span of 9 bases. The CDR3 protein is CASSYSTRPNTEAFF. In DNA form, the CDR3 reads TGTGCCAGCAGTTACTCGACCAGGCCGAACACTGAAGCTTTCTTT.